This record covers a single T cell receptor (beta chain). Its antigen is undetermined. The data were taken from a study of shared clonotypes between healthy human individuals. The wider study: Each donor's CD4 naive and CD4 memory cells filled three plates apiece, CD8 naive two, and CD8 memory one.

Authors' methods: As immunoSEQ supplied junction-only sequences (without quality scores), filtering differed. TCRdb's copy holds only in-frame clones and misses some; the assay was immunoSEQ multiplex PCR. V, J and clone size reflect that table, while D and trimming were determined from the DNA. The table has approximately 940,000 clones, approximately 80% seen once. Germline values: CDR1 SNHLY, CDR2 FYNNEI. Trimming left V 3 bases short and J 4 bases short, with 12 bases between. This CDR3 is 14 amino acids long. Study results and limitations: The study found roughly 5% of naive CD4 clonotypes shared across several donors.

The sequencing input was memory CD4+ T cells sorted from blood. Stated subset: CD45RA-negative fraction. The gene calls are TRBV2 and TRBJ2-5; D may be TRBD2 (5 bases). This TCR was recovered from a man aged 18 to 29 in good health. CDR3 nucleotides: TGTGCCAGCAGTGATCGGGGAGTCGGAGAGACCCAGTACTTC. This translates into CASSDRGVGETQYF.